These 32 T cell receptor beta chains originate from one sample sequenced in a study of beta chain features in type 1 diabetes. General study points: The study found moderately but significantly shorter TCRB CDR3s in all four CD4+ subsets of Type 1 diabetes patients.

The sequenced template was cDNA made from the entire isolated RNA. Some clones are missing from TCRdb's copy, which holds only in-frame ones; the method was immunoSEQ multiplex PCR. The data hold 350,000 to 450,000 clones, with around 13% observed a single time. Antigens of these TCRs are unknown. The sample was naive CD4+ T cells from blood. The receptors shown here come from a woman aged 18-29 years with type 1 diabetes.

This chain connects TRBV7-9 to TRBJ1-1; D call uncertain. The V end was cut by 2 bases, the J end by 3 bases, with 7 bases between. The CDR3 is 13 residues long. CDR1 is SEHNR and CDR2 is FQNEAQ in the germline V gene (reference sequence). CDR3 protein: CASSLLEYTEAFF. The CDR3, as DNA: TGTGCCAGCAGCTTATTAGAGTACACTGAAGCTTTCTTT.

This clone has a handful of counts. The chain couples TRBV6-5 to TRBJ1-1, with TRBD1 as a possible D gene (6 bases). Germline loops: CDR1 MNHEY, CDR2 SVGAGI. This CDR3 contains 11 residues. V gave up 6 bases and J gave up 10 bases, with 12 bases separating them. CDR3 protein: CASSNRAGAFF. In nucleotides, the CDR3 is TGTGCCAGCAGCAACAGGGCAGGAGCTTTCTTT.

The chain couples TRBV7-2 to TRBJ2-3; weak D call: TRBD2 (5 bases). Trimming stripped 8 bases from V and 0 bases from J, with 15 bases between. In germline, CDR1 is SGHTA, CDR2 FQGNSA. The CDR3 runs 15 residues. CDR3 in amino acids: CASQFRRPSTDTQYF. The CDR3 bases are TGTGCCAGCCAATTCCGGAGGCCTAGCACAGATACGCAGTATTTT.

In this sample, this clone turned up a few times. The chain couples TRBV4-3 to TRBJ2-3; TRBD2 matches 7 bases. J gave up 2 bases and V 0 bases, and 14 bases lay outside the gene matches. The CDR3 is 19 residues long. CDR1 and CDR2 (germline): LGHNA, YSLEER. The CDR3 here is CASSQDLLHGGYYTDTQYF. The CDR3 bases are TGCGCCAGCAGCCAAGATCTTCTTCACGGGGGGTATTACACAGATACGCAGTATTTT.

This clone came up a few times. The rearrangement joins TRBV4-2 to TRBJ2-7; 9 bases are shared with TRBD2. V was clipped by 0 bases and J by 6 bases; unmatched bases: 9. Germline lookup yields CDR1 LGHNA and CDR2 YNFKEQ. The CDR3 sequence is 16 residues long. The CDR3 nucleotides are TGTGCCAGCAGCCAAGAATCTGGCGGGAGGGCCGGCGAGCAGTACTTC. Its translation is CASSQESGGRAGEQYF.

The V call is TRBV29-1, the J call TRBJ1-4; D might be TRBD1 (5 bases). The germline V and J ends were trimmed by 2 bases and 8 bases, with 15 bases remaining between them. The germline V gene has CDR1 SQVTM and CDR2 ANQGSEA. CDR3 length: 14 amino acids. The CDR3 DNA follows: TGCAGCGTTGAACTCAATACAGGTGGCGAAAAACTGTTTTTT. This encodes CSVELNTGGEKLFF.

This clone was counted a few times. The rearrangement links TRBV11-2 to TRBJ2-1; D is unclear. CDR3 length: 14 amino acids. Germline loops: CDR1 SGHAT, CDR2 FQNNGV. V gave up 5 bases and J gave up 6 bases, with 14 bases separating them. The chain's CDR3 is CASSVQLVGNEQFF. The DNA of the CDR3 is TGTGCCAGCAGCGTCCAATTGGTCGGCAATGAGCAGTTCTTC.

The rearrangement joins TRBV5-4 to TRBJ2-1; TRBD2 agrees at 11 bases. The CDR3 consists of 15 residues. Germline CDR1 and CDR2: SGHNT and YYREEE (reference sequence). V trimming: 4 bases; J trimming: 6 bases; junction bases outside the gene matches: 6. CDR3 DNA: TGTGCCAGCAGCCAGTCTAGCGGGGGGCTCAATGAGCAGTTCTTC. Amino acid sequence: CASSQSSGGLNEQFF.

This chain connects TRBV4-1 to TRBJ2-2, with a tentative D call TRBD2 (6 bases). The V gene's germline CDR1 is MGHRA and CDR2 YSYEKL. Trimming took 4 bases from V and 5 from J, leaving 11 bases between them. The CDR3 spans 14 residues. The DNA of the CDR3 is TGCGCCAGCAGCCCAGCGGGTCGAACCGGGGAGCTGTTTTTT. This translates into CASSPAGRTGELFF.

This clone appeared a few times. In the same sample, other DNA sequences code for this CDR3. This chain connects TRBV7-2 to TRBJ1-5, with D unresolved. Per the germline V gene, CDR1 is SGHTA and CDR2 is FQGNSA. Trimming cost V 3 bases and J 2 bases, with 8 bases left between them. The CDR3 sequence is 14 residues long. CDR3 nucleotide sequence: TGTGCCAGCAGCTTTAGGCAGGGCAATCAGCCCCAGCATTTT. This codes for CASSFRQGNQPQHF.

This clone was counted between two and nine times. This chain links TRBV10-3 with TRBJ2-7; D possibly corresponds to TRBD1 (6 bases). Trimming took off 6 bases at V and 3 bases at J, with 15 bases between the two ends. In germline, CDR1 is ENHRY, CDR2 SYGVKD. The CDR3 extends over 14 amino acids. Written as DNA, the CDR3 is TGTGCCATCAGCAAGACAGGACCTTTCTACGAGCAGTACTTC. The encoded protein is CAISKTGPFYEQYF.

This clone occurred a few times. The gene calls are TRBV7-9 and TRBJ1-2; no definite D call. Germline CDR1 reads SEHNR; CDR2 reads FQNEAQ (reference sequence). Trimming removed 3 bases at V and 0 bases at J, with 11 bases between. The length of the CDR3 is 15 residues. The CDR3 DNA is TGTGCCAGCAGCTTCTCACAGCGGCCTAACTATGGCTACACCTTC. Translating it yields CASSFSQRPNYGYTF.

This clone was seen more than once but under ten times. This sequence joins TRBV5-4 and TRBJ2-5; 7 bases align to TRBD1. Germline-derived CDR1 and CDR2 are SGHNT and YYREEE (reference sequence). V lost 0 bases and J lost 4; bases outside the gene matches: 6. There are 15 residues in the CDR3. CDR3 coding DNA: TGTGCCAGCAGCTTGGGACAGGGAAACTCAGAGACCCAGTACTTC. Protein product: CASSLGQGNSETQYF.

The V gene is TRBV15, the J gene TRBJ2-4; 10 bases line up with TRBD2. V shed 1 base and J 3 bases; nucleotides not matched to a gene: 6. The CDR3 runs to 17 residues. Germline V CDR1 and CDR2: LNHNV, YYDKDF (reference sequence). The CDR3 DNA follows: TGTGCCACCAGCAGAGGGTTGGCTAGCGGGGGCAAAAACATTCAGTACTTC. The encoded protein is CATSRGLASGGKNIQYF.

The J gene is TRBJ2-7, the V gene TRBV6-5; 10 nucleotides match TRBD1. The CDR3 extends over 15 amino acids. Germline loops: CDR1 MNHEY, CDR2 SVGAGI. Germline trimming cut 2 bases from V and 0 bases from J; bases unmatched to any gene: 1. CDR3 protein: CASSYDRGLSYEQYF. As DNA, the CDR3 is TGTGCCAGCAGTTACGACAGGGGGCTCTCCTACGAGCAGTACTTC.

V and J are TRBV29-1 and TRBJ2-1; TRBD1 is a possible D gene (5 bases). CDR3 length equals 13 residues. The V and J ends lost 5 bases and 0 bases respectively, with 8 bases between them. Looked up from germline, CDR1 is SQVTM and CDR2 is ANQGSEA. In DNA, the CDR3 is TGCAGCGTTAGGACACCCTCCTACAATGAGCAGTTCTTC. Encoded protein: CSVRTPSYNEQFF.

This clone was observed a few times. This sequence joins TRBV19 and TRBJ1-5; TRBD1 aligns across 11 bases. Per germline, CDR1 LNHDA and CDR2 SQIVND (reference sequence). With 5 bases clipped from V and 7 bases from J, the junction kept 7 bases outside the gene matches. The CDR3 consists of 15 residues. The CDR3 sequence: CASSAYGTGGQPQHF. The CDR3 DNA reads TGTGCCAGTAGTGCCTACGGGACAGGGGGACAGCCCCAGCATTTT.

The rearrangement joins TRBV11-2 to TRBJ2-1; the match to TRBD2 covers 12 bases. J lost 7 bases, V lost 5 bases, and 6 bases had no gene match. Looked up from germline, CDR1 is SGHAT and CDR2 is FQNNGV. There are 15 residues in the CDR3. The DNA of the CDR3 is TGTGCCAGCAGCACGAGACTAGCGGGGGAGAATGAGCAGTTCTTC. Translated, it gives CASSTRLAGENEQFF.

This clone was found a few times. Distinct nucleotide sequences in the sample also encode this CDR3. This rearrangement joins TRBV9 to TRBJ2-1; D remains unclear. Trimming cost V 0 bases and J 0 bases, with 7 bases left between them. The CDR3 consists of 15 residues. Germline CDR1 reads SGDLS; CDR2 reads YYNGEE. The CDR3 DNA reads TGTGCCAGCAGCGTAGCTGTCAGCTCCTACAATGAGCAGTTCTTC. This translates into CASSVAVSSYNEQFF.

The gene calls are TRBV4-1 and TRBJ2-5, with 8 bases identical to TRBD1. The length of the CDR3 is 18 residues. Trimming removed 0 bases from V and 1 base from J; junction bases left unmatched: 10. The V gene's germline CDR1 is MGHRA and CDR2 YSYEKL. CDR3 coding DNA: TGCGCCAGCAGCCAAGATCCGACGGACAGGGCCCCCCAAGAGACCCAGTACTTC. This sequence encodes CASSQDPTDRAPQETQYF.

This clone has just a few counts. V usage is TRBV28 and J usage is TRBJ2-3; D might be TRBD2 (6 bases). Trimming removed 5 bases at V and 1 base at J, with 13 bases between. The CDR3 has 15 residues. Germline V gene lookup returns CDR1 MDHEN and CDR2 SYDVKM. CDR3 residues: CASSRSSSGTDTQYF. The CDR3 DNA follows: TGTGCCAGCAGTAGATCGTCTAGCGGCACAGATACGCAGTATTTT.

The J gene is TRBJ2-7, the V gene TRBV28; D perhaps matches TRBD1 (5 bases). Trimming stripped 3 bases from V and 6 bases from J, with 18 bases between. Per the germline V gene, CDR1 is MDHEN and CDR2 is SYDVKM. The CDR3 extends over 15 amino acids. CDR3 in DNA: TGTGCCAGCAGTTTGTGGGGCAGGGATATTGGCGAGCAGTACTTC. This encodes CASSLWGRDIGEQYF.

The rearrangement joins TRBV30 to TRBJ1-1, with D perhaps matching TRBD1 (6 bases). The CDR3 runs 15 residues. Germline V CDR1 and CDR2: GTSNPN, SVGIG (reference sequence). The V end was cut by 0 bases, the J end by 5 bases, with 16 bases between. CDR3 in amino acids: CAWSVLEQGRTEAFF. Written as DNA, the CDR3 is TGTGCCTGGAGTGTACTAGAACAGGGAAGAACTGAAGCTTTCTTT.

CDR3 bases: TGTGCCAGCCTTAGGAGCAGCACAGATACGCAGTATTTT. Translated, it gives CASLRSSTDTQYF. This chain connects TRBV28 to TRBJ2-3; D remains ambiguous. The germline V and J ends were trimmed by 8 bases and 0 bases, with 9 bases remaining between them. Germline V gene sequence: CDR1 MDHEN, CDR2 SYDVKM. The CDR3 is 13 residues long.

The V and J genes are TRBV18 and TRBJ2-7; possibly TRBD2 for D (6 bases). The CDR3 consists of 11 residues. Deletions cut 5 bases from V and 7 bases from J, with 9 bases between. The germline V gene has CDR1 KGHSH and CDR2 LQKENI. The CDR3 is CASSESGEQYF. The DNA of the CDR3 is TGTGCCAGCTCAGAAAGCGGGGAGCAGTACTTC.

CDR3 nucleotide sequence: TGCGCCAGCAGCCAACCAGACAGGGGGGCTGAAGCTTTCTTT. This encodes CASSQPDRGAEAFF. The chain recombines TRBV4-3 with TRBJ1-1; 9 bases line up with TRBD1. The germline gives CDR1 LGHNA, CDR2 YSLEER. The junction had 4 bases not matched to a gene; V was cut back by 2 bases and J by 6 bases. The CDR3 has 14 amino acids.

The genes are TRBV30 and TRBJ2-1; 13 bases map to TRBD2. This CDR3 spans 19 amino acids. Per the germline V gene, CDR1 is GTSNPN and CDR2 is SVGIG (reference sequence). The trim removed 0 bases at V and 5 bases at J, leaving 13 bases unmatched. The CDR3: CAWSVTTTFGTSGNNEQFF. In DNA form, the CDR3 reads TGTGCCTGGAGTGTAACCACCACCTTTGGGACTAGCGGGAACAATGAGCAGTTCTTC.

V gene TRBV27 combines with J gene TRBJ2-7; 8 bases are a match to TRBD1. Germline CDR1 is MNHEY and CDR2 is SMNVEV (reference sequence). This CDR3 spans 14 amino acids. V lost 5 bases and J lost 3; bases outside the gene matches: 6. This CDR3 reads CASSRGTGGYEQYF. For the CDR3, the DNA is TGTGCCAGCAGTCGTGGAACAGGGGGCTACGAGCAGTACTTC.

The gene calls are TRBV5-1 and TRBJ2-5; D is possibly TRBD2 (7 bases). The CDR3 extends over 16 amino acids. In germline, CDR1 is SGHRS, CDR2 YFSETQ. Trimming shortened V by 2 bases and J by 3 bases, and 17 bases separated the two germline ends. The CDR3 is CASSLIGGGEKETQYF. The CDR3 DNA is TGCGCCAGCAGCTTAATTGGGGGGGGCGAGAAAGAGACCCAGTACTTC.

This clone turned up a few times. The V gene is TRBV30, the J gene TRBJ1-3; no firm D call. V lost 2 bases and J 2 bases, leaving 13 bases between the germline ends. Germline loops: CDR1 GTSNPN, CDR2 SVGIG (reference sequence). The length of the CDR3 is 15 residues. The CDR3 spells CAWSLGGFAGNTIYF. The CDR3 bases are TGTGCCTGGAGTCTGGGAGGGTTCGCTGGAAACACCATATATTTT.

The V call is TRBV27, the J call TRBJ1-2; perhaps TRBD1 as D (5 bases). The germline gives CDR1 MNHEY, CDR2 SMNVEV (reference sequence). The CDR3 covers 13 residues. V was cut by 3 bases and J by 5 bases, with 10 bases left in between. CDR3 sequence: CASSLTEQYGYTF. In nucleotides, the CDR3 is TGTGCCAGCAGTTTGACAGAACAGTATGGCTACACCTTC.

This chain links TRBV7-2 with TRBJ2-4; TRBD2 matches at 7 bases. The V segment lost 1 base and the J segment 8 bases; nucleotides outside the gene matches: 2. The V gene's germline CDR1 is SGHTA and CDR2 FQGNSA. The length of the CDR3 is 13 residues. The CDR3 coding sequence is TGTGCCAGCAGCTTAGAACTAGCGCACATTCAGTACTTC. This codes for CASSLELAHIQYF.